Following are 32 T cell receptor beta chains from one sample sequenced in a study of early stage breast cancer tumors. Profiled with immunoSEQ multiplex PCR; TCRdb holds only in-frame clones, not every one. The repertoire consists of 9,500 to 12,000 clones, with more than 60% occurring once and the leading ten covering about 14%. The sequenced sample consisted of breast tumor tissue. These receptors were obtained from a person aged 70 to 80 with breast cancer.

The V call is TRBV4-1, the J call TRBJ1-3, with D possibly TRBD1 on 6 matching bases. V was trimmed by 0 bases and J by 4 bases, leaving 13 bases between them. There are 16 residues in the CDR3. Germline V gives CDR1 MGHRA, CDR2 YSYEKL. The CDR3 DNA reads as TGCGCCAGCAGCCAAGATACAGGGATGAGGGGAAACACCATATATTTT. Its protein product is CASSQDTGMRGNTIYF.

The J gene is TRBJ1-1, the V gene TRBV18; D remains ambiguous. Per the germline V gene, CDR1 is KGHSH and CDR2 is LQKENI. V lost 0 bases to trimming and J lost 2 bases, with 10 bases between them. The length of the CDR3 is 15 residues. DNA for the CDR3: TGTGCCAGCTCACCACCCTTGGGCGTCAACACTGAAGCTTTCTTT. Protein: CASSPPLGVNTEAFF.

This clone was recorded a few times. The chain uses TRBV6-5 and TRBJ2-3; the match to TRBD2 covers 9 bases. Germline lookup yields CDR1 MNHEY and CDR2 SVGAGI. The CDR3 totals 15 residues. V gave up 5 bases and J gave up 3 bases; unmatched junction bases: 6. CDR3 coding DNA: TGTGCCAGCAGTAGCTTGCGGGGGGGTACAGATACGCAGTATTTT. This gives the protein CASSSLRGGTDTQYF.

The chain links TRBV7-9 to TRBJ1-6, with D possibly TRBD1 on 6 matching bases. CDR1 and CDR2 from the germline V gene are SEHNR and FQNEAQ (reference sequence). The CDR3 is 13 amino acids. Trimming removed 8 bases from V and 4 bases from J, with 9 bases in between. This CDR3 reads CASHGQYNSPLHF. The CDR3 nucleotides are TGTGCCAGCCATGGACAGTATAATTCACCCCTCCACTTT. The variable domain in full, completed from reference TRBV7-9 and TRBJ1-6, reads DTGVSQNPRHKITKRGQNVTFRCDPISEHNRLYWYRQTLGQGPEFLTYFQNEAQLEKSRLLSDRFSAERPKGSFSTLEIQRTEQGDSAMYLCASHGQYNSPLHFGNGTRLTVT.

This clone has just one count. This rearrangement joins TRBV5-1 to TRBJ2-7; 9 bases line up with TRBD2. The CDR3 runs 16 residues. Trimming removed 2 bases from V and 5 bases from J; junction bases left unmatched: 11. Germline V lookup: CDR1 SGHRS, CDR2 YFSETQ. The CDR3 DNA is TGCGCCAGCAGCTTACGTAGCGGGAGAACACAAAACGAGCAGTACTTC. The encoded protein is CASSLRSGRTQNEQYF.

This clone was observed a single time. The chain uses TRBV9 and TRBJ1-2, with unresolved D. Per germline, CDR1 SGDLS and CDR2 YYNGEE. The CDR3 is made up of 20 amino acids. With 2 bases removed from V and 4 bases from J, the gap between germline ends came to 30 bases. The CDR3 here is CASSVGGTVGSPRGGYGYTF. The CDR3 region has the DNA TGTGCCAGCAGCGTCGGTGGCACGGTGGGGTCCCCCCGGGGAGGCTATGGCTACACCTTC.

The rearrangement links TRBV19 to TRBJ1-3; 8 nucleotides line up with TRBD1. Germline V gene sequence: CDR1 LNHDA, CDR2 SQIVND (reference sequence). V trimming: 5 bases; J trimming: 0 bases; junction bases outside the gene matches: 9. This CDR3 spans 17 amino acids. The CDR3 DNA follows: TGTGCCAGTAGTCAACTGGGACAGGCCATCTCTGGAAACACCATATATTTT. Its translation: CASSQLGQAISGNTIYF.

This clone came up a few times. The chain carries TRBV27 and TRBJ1-2, with D uncertain. Per germline, CDR1 MNHEY and CDR2 SMNVEV (reference sequence). Trimming left V 0 bases short and J 7 bases short, with 12 bases between. This CDR3 is 14 amino acids long. CDR3 coding DNA: TGTGCCAGCAGTTTATCGAATTATCGGGGTGGCTACACCTTC. Protein product: CASSLSNYRGGYTF.

This clone was observed a few times. This rearrangement joins TRBV5-1 to TRBJ1-1, with D perhaps matching TRBD1 (5 bases). The CDR3 extends over 14 amino acids. Trimming pared 4 bases from V and 3 bases from J, leaving 13 bases between. CDR1 and CDR2 from the germline V gene are SGHRS and YFSETQ. For the CDR3, the DNA is TGCGCCAGCAGCCCGGGGGAGGGTGACACTGAAGCTTTCTTT. This gives the protein CASSPGEGDTEAFF.

This clone is labeled medium-sized. This sequence joins TRBV10-2 and TRBJ1-5; D possibly corresponds to TRBD1 (5 bases). CDR3 length: 13 residues. CDR1 and CDR2 (germline): WSHSY, SAAADI. The V gene lost 2 bases and the J gene lost 7 bases, with 9 bases spanning the gap. CDR3 loop: CASSEGARQPQHF. The CDR3 region has the DNA TGCGCCAGCAGTGAGGGGGCGAGGCAGCCCCAGCATTTT.

The CDR3 nucleotides are TGTGCCACCAGCAGCTGGGACAGGGGGGACTATGGCTACACCTTC. Translating it yields CATSSWDRGDYGYTF. The chain joins TRBV15 to TRBJ1-2; TRBD1 matches at 11 bases. The CDR3 covers 15 residues. Trimming removed 3 bases from V and 3 bases from J; junction bases left unmatched: 3. Germline V CDR1 and CDR2: LNHNV, YYDKDF (reference sequence).

This chain joins TRBV4-1 and TRBJ1-2; 10 nucleotides line up with TRBD1. CDR1 MGHRA and CDR2 YSYEKL come from the germline V gene. This CDR3 has 16 amino acids. Trimming cost V 4 bases and J 7 bases; bases outside gene matches: 12. CDR3 region: CASSPPGQGRRIGYTF. CDR3 bases: TGCGCCAGCAGCCCCCCGGGACAGGGGCGAAGGATTGGCTACACCTTC.

The rearrangement links TRBV19 to TRBJ1-2; TRBD1 aligns across 9 bases. Germline V lookup: CDR1 LNHDA, CDR2 SQIVND (reference sequence). V trimming: 3 bases; J trimming: 6 bases; junction bases outside the gene matches: 5. CDR3 size: 14 residues. The CDR3 here is CASSIGDRVNGYTF. CDR3 sequence (DNA): TGTGCCAGTAGTATCGGGGACAGGGTCAATGGCTACACCTTC.

The CDR3 protein is CASSLGRGNTEAFF. CDR3 coding DNA: TGTGCCAGCAGCTTAGGGAGGGGGAACACTGAAGCTTTCTTT. The rearrangement links TRBV7-2 to TRBJ1-1, with D perhaps matching TRBD1 (5 bases). The ends were cut back, 1 base at V and 1 base at J, with 7 bases in the middle. The CDR3 runs to 14 residues. From germline, CDR1 is SGHTA and CDR2 FQGNSA.

The chain couples TRBV5-6 to TRBJ2-5; TRBD1 might be the D (5 bases). This CDR3 contains 15 residues. Trimming took 4 bases from V and 5 from J, leaving 18 bases between them. The V gene's germline CDR1 is SGHDT and CDR2 YYEEEE. Written as DNA, the CDR3 is TGTGCCAGCAGCGAGGTGGAGCAGGGCGGCGAGACCCAGTACTTC. This codes for CASSEVEQGGETQYF.

This rearrangement joins TRBV9 to TRBJ2-1; D is unclear. The V gene lost 0 bases and the J gene lost 7 bases, with 14 bases spanning the gap. Germline-derived CDR1 and CDR2 are SGDLS and YYNGEE. The CDR3 extends over 15 amino acids. The CDR3 here is CASSVGLVHWNEQFF. The CDR3 DNA sequence: TGTGCCAGCAGCGTAGGTCTAGTTCATTGGAATGAGCAGTTCTTC.

This chain links TRBV18 with TRBJ1-2; weak D call: TRBD1 (5 bases). The CDR3 has 16 residues. CDR1 KGHSH and CDR2 LQKENI come from the germline V gene. V gave up 0 bases and J gave up 2 bases, with 13 bases separating them. The CDR3 loop is CASSPPLGDRNYGYTF. The DNA for the CDR3 is TGTGCCAGCTCACCACCCTTAGGGGATCGGAACTATGGCTACACCTTC.

The chain joins TRBV19 to TRBJ2-3, with TRBD2 matching 13 bases. Per germline, CDR1 LNHDA and CDR2 SQIVND (reference sequence). The CDR3 spans 15 residues. V was pared by 4 bases and J by 4 bases, with 2 bases of the junction left unmatched. The DNA for the CDR3 is TGTGCCAGTAGTACCGGACTAGCGGGGGCAGATACGCAGTATTTT. Protein: CASSTGLAGADTQYF.

The chain joins TRBV6-1 to TRBJ1-2; the D gene is possibly TRBD1 (5 bases). This CDR3 spans 18 amino acids. Germline V gene data show CDR1 as MNHNS and CDR2 as SASEGT. V was trimmed by 4 bases and J by 1 base, leaving 22 bases between them. CDR3 bases: TGTGCCAGCAGTGGACCCGGGAACAGGCCCGGGGGTAACTATGGCTACACCTTC. It specifies CASSGPGNRPGGNYGYTF.

This chain's CDR3 is CAWSSDRVHEQYF. The CDR3 DNA sequence: TGTGCCTGGAGTTCAGACAGGGTCCACGAGCAGTACTTC. The rearrangement joins TRBV30 to TRBJ2-7; 7 nucleotides line up with TRBD1. The CDR3 contains 13 residues. Per the germline V gene, CDR1 is GTSNPN and CDR2 is SVGIG (reference sequence). With 2 bases clipped from V and 5 bases from J, the junction kept 6 bases outside the gene matches.

The genes are TRBV18 and TRBJ1-2, with D uncertain. The V end lost 3 bases, the J end lost 3 bases, and 11 bases lay between the germline ends. CDR3 length equals 14 residues. Germline CDR1 KGHSH, CDR2 LQKENI. CDR3 amino acids: CASSPTFGDYGYTF. Here the CDR3 DNA reads TGTGCCAGCTCACCGACATTCGGGGACTATGGCTACACCTTC.

The chain is built from TRBV4-3 and TRBJ1-2, with 8 bases fitting TRBD1. The germline V gene encodes CDR1 LGHNA and CDR2 YSLEER. V was pared by 3 bases and J by 4 bases, with 4 bases of the junction left unmatched. CDR3 length equals 14 residues. CDR3 sequence (DNA): TGCGCCAGCAGCCATCGGACAGGGAGCTATGGCTACACCTTC. This sequence encodes CASSHRTGSYGYTF.

The rearrangement uses TRBV4-2 and TRBJ2-3; 8 nucleotides agree with TRBD2. There are 15 residues in the CDR3. V was clipped by 4 bases and J by 3 bases; unmatched bases: 6. Germline CDR1 and CDR2: LGHNA and YNFKEQ. The CDR3 sequence is CASSPGTSGTDTQYF. The DNA for the CDR3 is TGTGCCAGCAGCCCCGGGACTAGTGGTACAGATACGCAGTATTTT.

The V gene is TRBV30, the J gene TRBJ2-1, with D maybe TRBD2 (6 bases). Germline V gene lookup returns CDR1 GTSNPN and CDR2 SVGIG (reference sequence). The length of the CDR3 is 13 residues. Trimming cost V 5 bases and J 4 bases, with 12 bases left between them. The CDR3 DNA reads TGTGCCTGGGGGGGGTACGTTTACAATGAGCAGTTCTTC. It translates to CAWGGYVYNEQFF.

The chain combines TRBV5-6 with TRBJ2-2; TRBD1 is a possible D gene (5 bases). The V end lost 2 bases, the J end lost 5 bases, and 7 bases lay between the germline ends. The CDR3 has 13 residues. In germline, CDR1 is SGHDT, CDR2 YYEEEE. The CDR3 sequence: CASSFPGTGELFF. CDR3 bases: TGTGCCAGCAGCTTCCCAGGGACCGGGGAGCTGTTTTTT.

The chain carries TRBV27 and TRBJ1-1; D remains unclear. V shed 8 bases and J shed 5 bases, with 27 bases lying between them. The CDR3 totals 17 residues. Germline-derived CDR1 and CDR2 are MNHEY and SMNVEV (reference sequence). This CDR3 reads CASDPFVEARVVTEAFF. The CDR3 nucleotides are TGTGCCAGCGACCCCTTTGTCGAGGCACGAGTAGTAACTGAAGCTTTCTTT.

The chain has TRBV28 and TRBJ1-1; TRBD1 matches 8 bases. V was clipped by 6 bases and J by 3 bases; unmatched bases: 6. CDR3 length equals 14 residues. The germline gives CDR1 MDHEN, CDR2 SYDVKM. CDR3 amino acids: CASRAGQGHTEAFF. For the CDR3, the DNA is TGTGCCAGCAGGGCAGGACAGGGTCACACTGAAGCTTTCTTT.

The genes are TRBV7-8 and TRBJ2-4, with TRBD1 matching over 10 bases. V dropped 5 bases and J dropped 7; count of bases not matched to a gene: 5. Germline loops: CDR1 SGHVS, CDR2 FQNEAQ. This CDR3 has 14 residues. This CDR3 is CASSPSGQGNIQYF. The CDR3 DNA reads as TGTGCCAGCAGCCCCTCGGGACAGGGGAACATTCAGTACTTC.

This chain connects TRBV6-6 to TRBJ1-2, with TRBD1 matching 9 bases. The CDR3 runs to 15 residues. In germline, CDR1 is MNHNY, CDR2 SVGAGI (reference sequence). V lost 6 bases and J lost 7; bases outside the gene matches: 12. The CDR3 DNA reads TGTGCCAGCAGATTCGGGACAGGGTTTCATACTGGCTACACCTTC. It is translated as CASRFGTGFHTGYTF.

The rearrangement links TRBV27 to TRBJ1-3, with D maybe TRBD1 (5 bases). Trimming took 6 bases from V and 0 from J, leaving 15 bases between them. CDR1 is MNHEY, CDR2 SMNVEV, per germline (reference sequence). This CDR3 spans 16 amino acids. The CDR3 coding sequence is TGTGCCAGCAGACGCGGGGGTGCTAGCTCTGGAAACACCATATATTTT. Protein: CASRRGGASSGNTIYF.

This chain links TRBV21-1 with TRBJ2-3; the table names TRBD2, a call not compared with the DNA. TRBV21-1 is noted as a pseudogene. CDR3 length equals 19 residues. DNA of the CDR3: TGTGCCAGCAGCAAAGAGGGACTAGCGGGGTCTCAAGTATGTGATACGCAGTATTTT. It encodes CASSKEGLAGSQVCDTQYF.

A single count supports this clone. This chain uses TRBV9 with TRBJ2-3; 8 bases align to TRBD2. V lost 4 bases to trimming and J lost 5 bases; unmatched junction nucleotides: 15. The CDR3 runs to 17 residues. Germline loops: CDR1 SGDLS, CDR2 YYNGEE. In DNA, the CDR3 is TGTGCCAGCAGCTTGACCGGGACTAGGTCATGGGGAGATACGCAGTATTTT. Translation: CASSLTGTRSWGDTQYF.